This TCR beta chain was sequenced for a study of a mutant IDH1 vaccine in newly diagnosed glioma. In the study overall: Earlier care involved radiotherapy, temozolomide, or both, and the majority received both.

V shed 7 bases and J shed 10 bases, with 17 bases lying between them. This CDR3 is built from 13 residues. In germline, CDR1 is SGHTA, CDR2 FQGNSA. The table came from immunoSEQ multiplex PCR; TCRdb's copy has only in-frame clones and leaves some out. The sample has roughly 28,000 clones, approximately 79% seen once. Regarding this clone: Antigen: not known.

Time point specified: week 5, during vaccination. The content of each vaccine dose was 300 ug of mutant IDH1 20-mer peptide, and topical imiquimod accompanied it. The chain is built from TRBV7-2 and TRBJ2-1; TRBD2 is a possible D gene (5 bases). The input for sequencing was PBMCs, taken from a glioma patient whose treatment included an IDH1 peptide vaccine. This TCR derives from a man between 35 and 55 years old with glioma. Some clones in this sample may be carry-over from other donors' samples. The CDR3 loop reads CASTLLAGAEQFF. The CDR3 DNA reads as TGTGCCAGCACCCTCTTGGCGGGCGCGGAGCAGTTCTTC.